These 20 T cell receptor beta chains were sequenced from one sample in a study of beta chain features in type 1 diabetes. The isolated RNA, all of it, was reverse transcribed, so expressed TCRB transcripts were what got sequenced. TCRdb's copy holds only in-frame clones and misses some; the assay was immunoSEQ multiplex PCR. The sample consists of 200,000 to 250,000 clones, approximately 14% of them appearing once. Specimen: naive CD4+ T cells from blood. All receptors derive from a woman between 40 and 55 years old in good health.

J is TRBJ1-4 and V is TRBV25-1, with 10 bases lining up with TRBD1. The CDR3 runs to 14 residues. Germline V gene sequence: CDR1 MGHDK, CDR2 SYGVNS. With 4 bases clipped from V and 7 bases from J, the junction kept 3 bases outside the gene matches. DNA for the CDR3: TGTGCCAGCAGTGCGACAGGGGGCCGTGAAAAACTGTTTTTT. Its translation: CASSATGGREKLFF.

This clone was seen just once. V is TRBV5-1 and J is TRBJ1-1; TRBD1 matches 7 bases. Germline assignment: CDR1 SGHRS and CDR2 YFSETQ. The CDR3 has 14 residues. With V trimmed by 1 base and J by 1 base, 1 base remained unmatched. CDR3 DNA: TGCGCCAGCAGCTTGACAGGGGAGAACACTGAAGCTTTCTTT. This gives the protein CASSLTGENTEAFF. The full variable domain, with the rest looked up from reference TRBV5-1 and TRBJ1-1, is KAGVTQTPRYLIKTRGQQVTLSCSPISGHRSVSWYQQTPGQGLQFLFEYFSETQRNKGNFPGRFSGRQFSNSRSEMNVSTLELGDSALYLCASSLTGENTEAFFGQGTRLTVV.

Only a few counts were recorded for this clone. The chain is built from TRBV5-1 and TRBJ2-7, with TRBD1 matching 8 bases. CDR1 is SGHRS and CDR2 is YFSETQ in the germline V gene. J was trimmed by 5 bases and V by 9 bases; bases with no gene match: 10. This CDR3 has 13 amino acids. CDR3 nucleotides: TGCGCCAACCCAGGGACAGGCGAGCACGAGCAGTACTTC. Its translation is CANPGTGEHEQYF.

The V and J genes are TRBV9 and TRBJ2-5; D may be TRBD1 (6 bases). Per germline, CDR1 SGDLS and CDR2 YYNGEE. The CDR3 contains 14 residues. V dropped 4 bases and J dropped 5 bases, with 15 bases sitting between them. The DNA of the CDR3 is TGTGCCAGCAGCCCTAGACAGGTCGTGGAGACCCAGTACTTC. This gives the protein CASSPRQVVETQYF.

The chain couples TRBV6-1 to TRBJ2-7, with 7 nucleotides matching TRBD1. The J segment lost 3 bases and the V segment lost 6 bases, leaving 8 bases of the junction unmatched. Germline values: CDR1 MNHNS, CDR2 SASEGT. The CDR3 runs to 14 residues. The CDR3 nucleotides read TGTGCCAGCAGCAGGGACAGCACGAACTACGAGCAGTACTTC. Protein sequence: CASSRDSTNYEQYF.

Here the CDR3 DNA reads TGTGCCAGCAGCCGAGGGGTGCAAAAAGCGGGGGCCAGCACAGATACGCAGTATTTT. Its protein is CASSRGVQKAGASTDTQYF. The J gene is TRBJ2-3, the V gene TRBV21-1; the table's D call TRBD2 went unverified against the DNA. TRBV21-1 is a recognized pseudogene. The CDR3 sequence is 19 residues long.

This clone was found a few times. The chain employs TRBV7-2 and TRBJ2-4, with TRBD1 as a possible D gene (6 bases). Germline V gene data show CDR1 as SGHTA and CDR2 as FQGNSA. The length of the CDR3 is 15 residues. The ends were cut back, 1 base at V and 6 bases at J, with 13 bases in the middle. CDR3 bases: TGTGCCAGCAGCTTAGTTGGGGCCAGGGGAAACATTCAGTACTTC. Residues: CASSLVGARGNIQYF.

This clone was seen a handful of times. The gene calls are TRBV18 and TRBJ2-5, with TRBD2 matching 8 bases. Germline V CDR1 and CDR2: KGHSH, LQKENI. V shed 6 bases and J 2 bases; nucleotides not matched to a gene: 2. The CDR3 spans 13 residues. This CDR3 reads CASSTGGQETQYF. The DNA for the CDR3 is TGTGCCAGCTCGACGGGGGGGCAAGAGACCCAGTACTTC.

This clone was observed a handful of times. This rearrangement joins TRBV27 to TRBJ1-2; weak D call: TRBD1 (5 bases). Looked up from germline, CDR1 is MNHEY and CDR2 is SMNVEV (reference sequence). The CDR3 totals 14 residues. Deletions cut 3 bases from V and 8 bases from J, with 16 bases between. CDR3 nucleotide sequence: TGTGCCAGCAGTTTTCTGGACACCACGGGCGGCTACACCTTC. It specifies CASSFLDTTGGYTF.

CDR3 loop: CASSIGDPGSYNEQFF. The CDR3 coding sequence is TGTGCCAGTAGTATAGGCGATCCTGGCTCCTACAATGAGCAGTTCTTC. The chain recombines TRBV19 with TRBJ2-1; D remains ambiguous. CDR3 size: 16 residues. In germline, CDR1 is LNHDA, CDR2 SQIVND (reference sequence). V was clipped by 1 base and J by 0 bases, with 10 bases between them.

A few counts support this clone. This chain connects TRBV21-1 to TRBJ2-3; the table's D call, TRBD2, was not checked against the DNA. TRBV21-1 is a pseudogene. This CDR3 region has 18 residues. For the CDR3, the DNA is TGTGCCAGCAGCAAACCCCCTAGCGGGGGGGCCTGCACAGATACGCAGTATTTT. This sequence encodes CASSKPPSGGACTDTQYF.

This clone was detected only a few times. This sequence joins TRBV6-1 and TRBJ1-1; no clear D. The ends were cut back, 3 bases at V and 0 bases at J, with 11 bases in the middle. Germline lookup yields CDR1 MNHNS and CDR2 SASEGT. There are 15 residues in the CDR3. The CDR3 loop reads CASSDYSLMNTEAFF. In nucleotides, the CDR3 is TGTGCCAGCAGTGATTACAGCCTAATGAACACTGAAGCTTTCTTT.

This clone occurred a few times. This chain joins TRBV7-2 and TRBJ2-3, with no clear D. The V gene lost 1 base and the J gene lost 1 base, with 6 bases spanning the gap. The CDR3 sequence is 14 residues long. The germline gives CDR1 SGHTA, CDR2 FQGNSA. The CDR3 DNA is TGTGCCAGCAGCTTAGTGGTAGGCACAGATACGCAGTATTTT. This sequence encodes CASSLVVGTDTQYF. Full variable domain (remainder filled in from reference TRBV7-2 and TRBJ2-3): GAGVSQSPSNKVTEKGKDVELRCDPISGHTALYWYRQSLGQGLEFLIYFQGNSAPDKSGLPSDRFSAERTGGSVSTLTIQRTQQEDSAVYLCASSLVVGTDTQYFGPGTRLTVL.

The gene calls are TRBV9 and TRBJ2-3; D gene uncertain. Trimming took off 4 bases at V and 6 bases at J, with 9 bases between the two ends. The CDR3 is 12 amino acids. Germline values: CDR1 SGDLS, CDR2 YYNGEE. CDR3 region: CASSPRYDTQYF. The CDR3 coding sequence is TGTGCCAGCAGCCCCCGTTATGATACGCAGTATTTT. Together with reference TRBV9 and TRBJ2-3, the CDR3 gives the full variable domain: DSGVTQTPKHLITATGQRVTLRCSPRSGDLSVYWYQQSLDQGLQFLIQYYNGEERAKGNILERFSAQQFPDLHSELNLSSLELGDSALYFCASSPRYDTQYFGPGTRLTVL.

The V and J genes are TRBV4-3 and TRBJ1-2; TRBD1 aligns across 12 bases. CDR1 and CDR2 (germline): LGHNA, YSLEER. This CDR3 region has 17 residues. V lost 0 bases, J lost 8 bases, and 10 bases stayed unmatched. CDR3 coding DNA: TGCGCCAGCAGCCAAGAAAGCGGGACAGGGGGCCGTAGGGGCTACACCTTC. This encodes CASSQESGTGGRRGYTF.

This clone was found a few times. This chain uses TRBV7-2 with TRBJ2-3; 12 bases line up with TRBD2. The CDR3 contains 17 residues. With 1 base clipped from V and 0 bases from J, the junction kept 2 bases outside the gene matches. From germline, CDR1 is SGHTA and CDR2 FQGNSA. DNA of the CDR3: TGTGCCAGCAGCTTAGTAGGGACTAGCGGGAGCACAGATACGCAGTATTTT. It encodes CASSLVGTSGSTDTQYF.

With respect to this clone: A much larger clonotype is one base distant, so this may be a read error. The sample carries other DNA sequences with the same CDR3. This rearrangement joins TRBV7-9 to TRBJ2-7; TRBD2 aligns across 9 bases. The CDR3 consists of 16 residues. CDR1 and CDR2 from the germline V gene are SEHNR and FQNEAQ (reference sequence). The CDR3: CASSFPAGGKSYEQYF. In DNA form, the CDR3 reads TGTGCCAGCAGCTTCCCAGCGGGGGGAAAATCCTACGAGCAGTACTTT.

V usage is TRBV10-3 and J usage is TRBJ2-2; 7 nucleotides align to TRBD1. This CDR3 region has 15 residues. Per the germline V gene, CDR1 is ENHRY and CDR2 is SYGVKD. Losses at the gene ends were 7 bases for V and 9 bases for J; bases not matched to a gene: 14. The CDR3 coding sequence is TGTGCCATCACTCCGGGACAGACCGGAGTTTGGGAGCTGTTTTTT. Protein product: CAITPGQTGVWELFF.

CDR3 sequence reads: CASSLAPPRDYEQYF. The CDR3, as DNA: TGCGCCAGCAGCTTGGCCCCACCCAGGGACTACGAGCAGTACTTC. V gene TRBV5-1 combines with J gene TRBJ2-7, with TRBD1 as a possible D gene (5 bases). The CDR3 is 15 amino acids. The V end was cut by 0 bases, the J end by 3 bases, with 13 bases between. Germline CDR1 is SGHRS and CDR2 is YFSETQ.

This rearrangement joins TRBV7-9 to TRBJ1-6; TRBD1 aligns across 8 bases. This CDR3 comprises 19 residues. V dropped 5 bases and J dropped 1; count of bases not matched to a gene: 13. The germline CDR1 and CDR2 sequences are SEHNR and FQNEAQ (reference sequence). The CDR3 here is CASSLLQGASSSYNSPLHF. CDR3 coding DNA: TGTGCCAGCAGCCTCTTGCAGGGGGCAAGTAGTTCCTATAATTCACCCCTCCACTTT. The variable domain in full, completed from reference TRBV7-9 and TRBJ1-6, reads DTGVSQNPRHKITKRGQNVTFRCDPISEHNRLYWYRQTLGQGPEFLTYFQNEAQLEKSRLLSDRFSAERPKGSFSTLEIQRTEQGDSAMYLCASSLLQGASSSYNSPLHFGNGTRLTVT.